This T cell receptor (beta chain) was profiled in a study of beta chain features in type 1 diabetes. Overall study results and limits: TCRB CDR3 length was moderately but significantly reduced in all four CD4+ subsets of Type 1 diabetes patients. The study left unresolved whether HLA type influences TCRB rearrangement. An over-representation of cells with high TCR expression could result from cDNA sequencing.

Trimming cost V 2 bases and J 5 bases, with 9 bases left between them. Germline assignment: CDR1 KGHSH and CDR2 LQKENI. This CDR3 contains 13 residues. Based on CD45RO/CCR7/CD25/CD127/CD95/CD27, CD4+ regulatory, stem cell-like memory, naive and central memory cells were sorted. Reverse transcription of all isolated RNA meant that expressed TCRB transcripts were sequenced. TCRdb's table, derived via immunoSEQ multiplex PCR, lists solely in-frame clones and lacks some. The data contain roughly 350,000 clones, 9.6% of them singletons. The sample holds a few counts of this clone. Antigen specificity is unknown.

Sequenced input: central memory CD4+ T cells from blood. This clonotype was sampled from a man aged 25 to 40 with type 1 diabetes. This sequence joins TRBV18 and TRBJ1-1; D not certain. This CDR3 reads CASSPIDRTEAFF. As DNA, the CDR3 is TGTGCCAGCTCACCAATTGACCGGACTGAAGCTTTCTTT.